The T cell receptor (beta chain) under discussion was sequenced for a study of shared clonotypes between healthy human individuals. Terminally differentiated effector memory CD45RA+ cells were left out of the naive CD8 fraction, which was CD45RO-negative and positively selected for CCR7. The CDR3 loop spans 15 amino acids. The germline CDR1 and CDR2 sequences are LNHDA and SQIVND (reference sequence). V lost 3 bases and J lost 4, with 13 bases in between. Clones were read by immunoSEQ multiplex PCR, and TCRdb kept only the in-frame ones, dropping some. Of roughly 2 million clones listed, around 96% are singletons.

The sequence was collected from a young man in good health. Sequenced sample: naive CD8+ T cells sorted from blood. The chain joins TRBV19 to TRBJ2-1; perhaps D is TRBD1 or TRBD2 (5 bases each). The CDR3 region has the DNA TGTGCCAGTAGTATTGATAGGGACCGGTACAATGAGCAGTTCTTC. Translation gives CASSIDRDRYNEQFF.